A selection of T cell receptor beta chains follows, all from one sample in a study of regulatory T cells in long-lasting Graves disease. TCRdb reprocessed the multiplex PCR reads with MiXCR, giving one entry per CDR3 protein. The sample yields 400,000 to 500,000 distinct CDR3 sequences, over 12% seen once. These data were also filed under a second study, of T cells in Graves' hyperthyroidism and ophthalmopathy.

Material: peripheral blood mononuclear cells (PBMCs), obtained at new diagnosis, from a patient treated with antithyroid drugs. All receptors derive from a woman aged 40 to 49 with Graves disease. The CDR3 runs from the conserved cysteine through the conserved F or W. Each record gives: clone size, J gene, D gene, V gene, CDR3 protein, CDR3 DNA. A D gene is named only where the DNA matches it firmly. The listing skips clone size in some rows; elsewhere it reads once, few, many or a size class.

>many|TRBJ1-1|TRBD1|TRBV10-3
CAIGRTGENTEAFF
TGTGCCATCGGACGGACAGGCGAGAACACTGAAGCTTTCTTT
>many|TRBJ2-1|NA|TRBV7-2
CASSSKYNEQFF
TGTGCCAGCAGCTCAAAGTACAATGAGCAGTTCTTC
>many|TRBJ1-2|NA|TRBV12-3/TRBV12-4
CASSSGPGGGYTF
TGTGCCAGCAGCTCGGGGCCCGGTGGTGGCTACACCTTC
>NA|TRBJ2-1|NA|TRBV24-1
CATSDSGTQNYNEQFF
TGTGCCACCAGTGACTCCGGGACTCAGAACTACAATGAGCAGTTCTTC
>many|TRBJ2-7|NA|TRBV7-9
CASSPAGGDSIYEQYF
TGTGCCAGCAGCCCGGCAGGCGGGGACAGTATCTACGAGCAGTACTTC
>NA|TRBJ2-2|NA|TRBV10-2
CASSFAETGELFF
TGCGCCAGCAGTTTCGCAGAGACCGGGGAGCTGTTTTTT
>few|TRBJ2-1|NA|TRBV7-3
CASSVTGGAYNERFF
TGTGCCAGCAGCGTCACGGGCGGGGCCTACAATGAGCGGTTCTTC
>few|TRBJ1-5|NA|TRBV7-2
CASSLRGNNQPQHF
TGTGCCAGCAGCTTAAGAGGTAACAATCAGCCCCAGCATTTT
>NA|TRBJ2-3|NA|TRBV6-1
CASRRASEGNTQYF
TGTGCCAGCAGGAGGGCTAGCGAGGGGAATACGCAGTATTTT
>NA|TRBJ2-3|TRBD2|TRBV11-2
CASSLHGTSGSGTDTQYF
TGTGCCAGCAGCTTACATGGGACTAGCGGGAGTGGGACAGATACGCAGTATTTT
>many|TRBJ1-1|TRBD1|TRBV5-1
CASSLDQGARGTEAFF
TGCGCCAGCAGCTTGGATCAGGGGGCGCGCGGTACTGAAGCTTTCTTT
>many|TRBJ2-1|TRBD1|TRBV7-2
CASSFGPDRAHNEQFF
TGTGCCAGCAGCTTTGGGCCGGACAGGGCCCACAATGAGCAGTTCTTC
>few|TRBJ2-2|NA|TRBV9
CASSVVALDRPNTGELFF
TGTGCCAGCAGCGTAGTAGCCCTCGACAGGCCGAACACCGGGGAGCTGTTTTTT
>many|TRBJ2-2|NA|TRBV12-3/TRBV12-4
CASSFRRANTGELFF
TGTGCCAGCAGTTTTAGGAGGGCGAACACCGGGGAGCTGTTTTTT
>many|TRBJ2-7|NA|TRBV12-3/TRBV12-4
CASSPETGAYEQYF
TGTGCCAGCAGCCCCGAAACGGGGGCCTACGAGCAGTACTTC
>NA|TRBJ2-5|NA|TRBV12-3/TRBV12-4
CASNLGAARMETQYF
TGTGCCAGCAATCTAGGAGCCGCCCGCATGGAGACCCAGTACTTC
>few|TRBJ1-5|TRBD1|TRBV6-5
CASSFDARTGWVSAQPQHF
TGTGCCAGCAGTTTCGACGCTAGGACAGGATGGGTGAGTGCGCAGCCCCAGCATTTT
>few|TRBJ2-2|NA|TRBV5-1
CASSLARQGRNTGELFF
TGCGCCAGCAGCTTGGCCCGGCAGGGTCGGAACACCGGGGAGCTGTTTTTT
>NA|TRBJ2-3|TRBD2|TRBV29-1
CSGFGLAGDTQYF
TGCAGCGGCTTCGGACTAGCTGGAGATACGCAGTATTTT
>few|TRBJ2-7|NA|TRBV9
CASSVSTTSYEQYF
TGTGCCAGCAGCGTGAGTACGACCTCCTACGAGCAGTACTTC
>many|TRBJ2-1|NA|TRBV9
CASSVEDIANEQFF
TGTGCCAGCAGCGTAGAAGACATAGCCAATGAGCAGTTCTTC
>many|TRBJ2-7|NA|TRBV5-1
CASSGRSGSYEQYF
TGCGCCAGCAGCGGCCGTTCGGGCTCCTACGAGCAGTACTTC
>few|TRBJ2-6|TRBD1|TRBV10-1
CASSNITGAGSSGANVLTF
TGCGCCAGCAGTAACATAACAGGGGCTGGGTCGTCTGGGGCCAACGTCCTGACTTTC
>NA|TRBJ2-7|TRBD2|TRBV7-2
CASSLARLAGAYEQYF
TGTGCCAGCAGCTTAGCCCGGCTAGCGGGCGCCTACGAGCAGTACTTC
>many|TRBJ2-5|TRBD1|TRBV28
CASSRDRALETQYF
TGTGCCAGCAGCCGGGACAGGGCGCTGGAGACCCAGTACTTC
>few|TRBJ2-1|NA|TRBV29-1
CSVEEPENEQFF
TGCAGCGTTGAAGAGCCGGAGAATGAGCAGTTCTTC
>once|TRBJ2-7|TRBD2|TRBV5-5
CASSFGGEPEQYF
TGTGCCAGCAGCTTCGGGGGGGAACCCGAGCAGTACTTC
>NA|TRBJ1-5|TRBD1|TRBV7-9
CASSFGQEPQHF
TGTGCCAGCAGCTTCGGACAGGAGCCCCAGCATTTT
>NA|TRBJ1-4|NA|TRBV6-5
CASSYAFGRATNEKLFF
TGTGCCAGCAGTTACGCTTTTGGTCGTGCAACTAATGAAAAACTGTTTTTT
>many|TRBJ2-7|NA|TRBV2
CASSEGVSGLYEQYF
TGTGCCAGCAGTGAAGGGGTATCAGGACTATACGAGCAGTACTTC
>few|TRBJ1-1|NA|TRBV6-5
CASSHFQGLNTEAFF
TGTGCCAGCAGTCACTTTCAGGGCTTGAACACTGAAGCTTTCTTT
>NA|TRBJ2-3|TRBD2|TRBV7-3
CASSFYGREDTQYF
TGTGCCAGCAGCTTTTACGGGAGGGAAGATACGCAGTATTTT
>many|TRBJ2-7|NA|TRBV20-1
CSADGPDSRMGYEQYF
TGCAGTGCTGACGGACCGGACAGCCGGATGGGGTACGAGCAGTACTTC
>few|TRBJ1-5|NA|TRBV28
CASSLMAQPQHF
TGTGCCAGCAGTTTAATGGCGCAGCCCCAGCATTTT
>NA|TRBJ2-3|TRBD2|TRBV20-1
CSARPSGRNTQYF
TGCAGTGCTAGGCCTAGCGGCCGAAATACGCAGTATTTT
>many|TRBJ1-2|NA|TRBV3-1
CASSQETTAAYGYTF
TGTGCCAGCAGCCAAGAAACAACAGCTGCCTATGGCTACACCTTC
>many|TRBJ1-1|TRBD1|TRBV19
CASRDRGNTEAFF
TGTGCCAGCAGGGACAGGGGAAACACTGAAGCTTTCTTT
>many|TRBJ2-4|TRBD1|TRBV29-1
CSVPAQGKENIQYF
TGCAGCGTGCCAGCACAGGGGAAGGAGAACATTCAGTACTTC
>NA|TRBJ1-3|NA|TRBV7-9
CASSLEGGISGNTIYF
TGTGCCAGCAGCTTAGAGGGGGGGATCTCTGGAAACACCATATATTTT
>NA|TRBJ2-3|NA|TRBV9
CASGKGVDWSTDTQYF
TGTGCCAGCGGGAAAGGGGTGGATTGGAGCACAGATACGCAGTATTTT
>many|TRBJ2-7|TRBD2|TRBV6-2/TRBV6-3
CASSTGTSGKYGHEQYF
TGTGCCAGCAGCACCGGGACTAGCGGGAAATATGGGCACGAGCAGTACTTC
>many|TRBJ2-1|NA|TRBV5-1
CASSLGGLAIYNEQFF
TGCGCCAGCAGCTTGGGGGGCCTAGCGATTTACAATGAGCAGTTCTTC
>NA|TRBJ1-4|NA|TRBV29-1
CSVEWGNNEKLFF
TGCAGCGTTGAGTGGGGAAATAATGAAAAACTGTTTTTT
>many|TRBJ2-1|TRBD2|TRBV6-1
CASSEGLASNNEQFF
TGTGCCAGCAGTGAGGGACTAGCGAGTAACAATGAGCAGTTCTTC
>many|TRBJ1-5|NA|TRBV29-1
CSVEFDSNQPQHF
TGCAGCGTTGAGTTCGATAGCAATCAGCCCCAGCATTTT
>few|TRBJ1-1|TRBD1|TRBV5-1
CASSLQGESTEAFF
TGCGCCAGCAGCTTACAGGGGGAGAGCACTGAAGCTTTCTTT
>few|TRBJ2-1|TRBD2|TRBV5-6
CASSSVSGKYNEQFF
TGTGCCAGCAGCTCCGTTAGCGGGAAATACAATGAGCAGTTCTTC
>few|TRBJ2-5|NA|TRBV28
CASSFPGRAKETQYF
TGTGCCAGCAGTTTTCCCGGGCGAGCCAAAGAGACCCAGTACTTC
>many|TRBJ2-5|NA|TRBV3-1
CASSQGTGSGKTQYF
TGTGCCAGCAGCCAAGGGACGGGAAGCGGAAAGACCCAGTACTTC
>NA|TRBJ1-2|TRBD1|TRBV2
CASSGGLEGALGYTF
TGTGCCAGCAGTGGGGGCCTTGAGGGGGCGCTAGGCTACACCTTC
>many|TRBJ2-1|NA|TRBV11-2
CASSFLWGEQFF
TGTGCCAGCAGCTTCCTCTGGGGTGAGCAGTTCTTC
>many|TRBJ2-7|TRBD2|TRBV30
CAQRASGDREQYF
TGTGCCCAAAGGGCTAGCGGGGACCGGGAGCAGTACTTC
>few|TRBJ2-1|NA|TRBV28
CAGSPRVLSYNEQFF
TGTGCCGGCAGCCCCAGGGTATTGTCCTACAATGAGCAGTTCTTC
>many|TRBJ1-5|NA|TRBV2
CASRGWGNQPQHF
TGTGCCAGCAGGGGTTGGGGCAATCAGCCCCAGCATTTT
>NA|TRBJ2-7|NA|TRBV9
CASSPERGSIPQYF
TGTGCCAGCAGCCCCGAGAGGGGGAGCATCCCACAGTACTTC
>many|TRBJ1-2|TRBD1|TRBV28
CASRNNRGGYTF
TGTGCCAGCAGAAATAACAGGGGAGGCTACACCTTC
>many|TRBJ1-1|TRBD1|TRBV14
CASSPHTGGQGSTEAFF
TGTGCCAGCAGCCCCCACACAGGGGGCCAGGGGAGCACTGAAGCTTTCTTT